The T cell receptor beta chain under discussion was sequenced for a study of T cells in Graves' hyperthyroidism and ophthalmopathy. Study results and limitations: A model using 13 V-J features told ophthalmopathy apart from stable hyperthyroidism. Appearing also in blood were most of the thyroid clonotypes expanded above 0.001.

The investigators amplified TCR beta CDR3 regions from RNA transcripts. During a first-round RT-PCR of the TCR CDR3, the HTBI primer set was used. TCRdb ran MiXCR on the multiplex PCR reads and lists one entry per CDR3 protein. The table records hundreds of thousands of distinct CDR3 sequences, roughly 14% of them present only once. Per the germline V gene, CDR1 is DFQATT and CDR2 is SNEGSKA (reference sequence). CDR3 length equals 15 residues. Trimming stripped 3 bases from V and 3 bases from J, with 12 bases between. The table lists this clonotype with many counts. The target antigen is unknown. Using over 8.5 ml of fresh peripheral blood, PBMCs were prepared.

Sequencing input: blood. This clonotype was sampled from a man in his late teens or twenties with Graves' ophthalmopathy. V usage is TRBV20-1 and J usage is TRBJ2-6, with a tentative D call TRBD2 (5 bases). Here the CDR3 reads CSASLEGDGANVLTF. The DNA for the CDR3 is TGCAGTGCTAGTCTAGAGGGAGATGGGGCCAACGTCCTGACTTTC.